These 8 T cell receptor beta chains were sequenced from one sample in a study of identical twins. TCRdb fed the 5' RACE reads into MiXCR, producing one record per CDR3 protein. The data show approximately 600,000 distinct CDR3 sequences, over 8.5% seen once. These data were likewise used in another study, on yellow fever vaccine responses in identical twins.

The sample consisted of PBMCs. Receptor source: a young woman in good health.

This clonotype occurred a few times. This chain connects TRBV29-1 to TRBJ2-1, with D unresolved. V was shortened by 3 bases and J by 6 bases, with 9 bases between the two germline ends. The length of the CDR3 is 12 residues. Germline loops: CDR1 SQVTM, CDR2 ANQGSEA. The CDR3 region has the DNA TGCAGCGTTGACTGGGGTTCCAATGAGCAGTTCTTC. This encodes CSVDWGSNEQFF.

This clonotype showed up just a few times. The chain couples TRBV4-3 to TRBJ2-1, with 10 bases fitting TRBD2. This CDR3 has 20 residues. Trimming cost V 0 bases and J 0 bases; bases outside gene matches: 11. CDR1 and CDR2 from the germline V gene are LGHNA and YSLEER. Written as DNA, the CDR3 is TGCGCCAGCAGCCAAGAAGCTAGCGGGAGTTCGCCGAGCTCCTACAATGAGCAGTTCTTC. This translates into CASSQEASGSSPSSYNEQFF.

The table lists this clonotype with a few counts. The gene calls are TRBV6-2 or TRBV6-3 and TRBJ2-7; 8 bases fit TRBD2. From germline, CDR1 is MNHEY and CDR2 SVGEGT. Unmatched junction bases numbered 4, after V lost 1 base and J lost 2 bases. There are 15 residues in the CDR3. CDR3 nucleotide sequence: TGTGCCAGCAGTTACTTAGCGGGACAAGCCTACGAGCAGTACTTC. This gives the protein CASSYLAGQAYEQYF.

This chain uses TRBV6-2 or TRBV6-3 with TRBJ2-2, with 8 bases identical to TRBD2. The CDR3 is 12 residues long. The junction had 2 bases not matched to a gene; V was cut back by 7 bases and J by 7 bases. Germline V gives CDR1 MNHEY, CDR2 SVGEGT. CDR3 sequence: CASTLAGGELFF. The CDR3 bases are TGTGCCAGCACTCTAGCGGGCGGGGAGCTGTTTTTT.

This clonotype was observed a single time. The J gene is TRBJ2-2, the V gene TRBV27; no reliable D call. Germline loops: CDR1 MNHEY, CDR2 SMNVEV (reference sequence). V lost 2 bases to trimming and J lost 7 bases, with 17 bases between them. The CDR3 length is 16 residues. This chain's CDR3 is CASSLRIGEVVGELFF. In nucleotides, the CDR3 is TGTGCCAGCAGTTTAAGAATAGGCGAGGTGGTCGGGGAGCTGTTTTTT.

CDR3 coding DNA: TGCAGCGTTGAAGAGCTAGCGGGAGCCCCAGATACGCAGTATTTT. Encoded protein: CSVEELAGAPDTQYF. The V call is TRBV29-1, the J call TRBJ2-3, with TRBD2 matching over 10 bases. V lost 0 bases to trimming and J lost 4 bases; unmatched junction nucleotides: 4. Germline CDR1 SQVTM, CDR2 ANQGSEA. The CDR3 contains 15 residues.

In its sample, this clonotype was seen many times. CDR3: CASSPQGLAGGETQYF. CDR3 nucleotide sequence: TGTGCCAGCAGTCCGCAGGGACTAGCGGGTGGAGAGACCCAGTACTTC. The rearrangement joins TRBV11-2 to TRBJ2-5; TRBD2 matches at 12 bases. V lost 6 bases and J lost 4; bases outside the gene matches: 9. The germline V gene encodes CDR1 SGHAT and CDR2 FQNNGV. The CDR3 is made up of 16 amino acids.

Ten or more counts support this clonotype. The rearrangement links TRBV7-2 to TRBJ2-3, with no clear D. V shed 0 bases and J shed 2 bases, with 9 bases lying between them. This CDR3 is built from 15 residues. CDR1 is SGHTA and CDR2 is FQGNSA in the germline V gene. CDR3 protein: CASSLAGRHTDTQYF. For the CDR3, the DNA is TGTGCCAGCAGCTTAGCTGGCAGACACACAGATACGCAGTATTTT.